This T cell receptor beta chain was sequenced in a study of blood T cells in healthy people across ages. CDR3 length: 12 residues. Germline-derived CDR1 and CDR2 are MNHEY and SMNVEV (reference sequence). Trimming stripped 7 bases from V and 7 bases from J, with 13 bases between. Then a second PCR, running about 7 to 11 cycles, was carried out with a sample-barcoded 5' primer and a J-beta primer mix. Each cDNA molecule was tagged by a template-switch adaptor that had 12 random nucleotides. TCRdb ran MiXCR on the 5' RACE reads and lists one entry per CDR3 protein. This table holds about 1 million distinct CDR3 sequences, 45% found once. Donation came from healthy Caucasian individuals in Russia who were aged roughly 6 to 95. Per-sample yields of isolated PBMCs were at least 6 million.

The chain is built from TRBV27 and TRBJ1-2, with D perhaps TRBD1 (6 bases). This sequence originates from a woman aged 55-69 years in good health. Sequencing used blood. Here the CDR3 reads CASKSGGGGYTF. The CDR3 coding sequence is TGTGCCAGCAAGTCGGGGGGCGGTGGCTACACCTTC.